This T cell receptor beta chain was sequenced in a study of cytotoxic CD8 clonotypes in ibrutinib-treated CLL. Overall study findings and caveats: A rise in clonality was seen at ibrutinib response, and a fall back toward baseline was seen at progression. Contraction or stability on treatment characterized the public clonotypes, which were uncommon.

This table comes from immunoSEQ multiplex PCR, and its TCRdb copy is limited to in-frame clones, with some not included. The sample yields some 350,000 clones, 67% seen once. In its sample, this clone was seen a few times. The target antigen is unknown. From cryopreserved PBMCs came 1.5 to 2.5 micrograms of genomic DNA used for TCR beta libraries. Germline CDR1 and CDR2: SGHVS and FNYEAQ. J gave up 4 bases and V 3 bases, and 11 bases lay outside the gene matches. This CDR3 has 18 amino acids. The starting material was PBMCs, obtained after 36 months of ibrutinib treatment. The chain recombines TRBV7-6 with TRBJ2-2; 10 bases are shared with TRBD2. The receptor comes from a human donor with chronic lymphocytic leukemia. The CDR3: CASSFRISGGASTGELFF. In DNA form, the CDR3 reads TGTGCCAGCAGCTTTCGGATCAGCGGGGGGGCCAGCACCGGGGAGCTGTTTTTT.